The clone carrying this TCR beta chain was seen a handful of times. As yet, its antigen is unknown. A second 7 to 11 cycle PCR used barcoded and J-beta primers. Template switching added a 12-random-nucleotide identifier to every cDNA molecule. Via MiXCR, TCRdb re-called the 5' RACE reads, giving one row per CDR3 protein. The sample consists of about 730,000 distinct CDR3 sequences, around 40% of them appearing once. This entry belongs to a study of blood T cells in healthy people across ages. Regarding the study as a whole: Getting older went along with TCR beta diversity per million T cells dropping roughly linearly.

Sequenced sample: blood. The TCR sequence derives from a woman aged 60 to 75 in good health.

The CDR3 nucleotides are TGTGCCAGCAGCTTAGAGAGCGGAAACCAAGAGACCCAGTACTTC. This gives the protein CASSLESGNQETQYF. The V call is TRBV7-9, the J call TRBJ2-7, with D possibly matching TRBD2 (5 bases). With the DNA end fitting TRBJ2-5 better, the J assignment may be wrong. The CDR3 loop spans 15 amino acids. The germline gives CDR1 SEHNR, CDR2 FQNEAQ (reference sequence).